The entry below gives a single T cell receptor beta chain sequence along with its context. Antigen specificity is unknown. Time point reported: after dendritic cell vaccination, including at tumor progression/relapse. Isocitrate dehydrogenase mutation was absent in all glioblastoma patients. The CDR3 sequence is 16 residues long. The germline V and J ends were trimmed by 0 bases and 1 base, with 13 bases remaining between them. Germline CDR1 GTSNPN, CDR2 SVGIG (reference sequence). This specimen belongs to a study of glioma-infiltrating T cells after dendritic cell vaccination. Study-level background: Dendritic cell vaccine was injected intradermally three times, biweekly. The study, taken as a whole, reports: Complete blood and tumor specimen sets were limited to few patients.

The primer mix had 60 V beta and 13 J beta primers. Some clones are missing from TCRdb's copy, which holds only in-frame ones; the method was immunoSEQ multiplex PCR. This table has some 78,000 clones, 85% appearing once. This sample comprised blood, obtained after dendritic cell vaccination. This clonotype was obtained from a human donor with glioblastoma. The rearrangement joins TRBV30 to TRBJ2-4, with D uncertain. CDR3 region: CAWSVRTTNAKNIQYF. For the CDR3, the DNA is TGTGCCTGGAGTGTACGTACTACCAACGCCAAAAACATTCAGTACTTC.